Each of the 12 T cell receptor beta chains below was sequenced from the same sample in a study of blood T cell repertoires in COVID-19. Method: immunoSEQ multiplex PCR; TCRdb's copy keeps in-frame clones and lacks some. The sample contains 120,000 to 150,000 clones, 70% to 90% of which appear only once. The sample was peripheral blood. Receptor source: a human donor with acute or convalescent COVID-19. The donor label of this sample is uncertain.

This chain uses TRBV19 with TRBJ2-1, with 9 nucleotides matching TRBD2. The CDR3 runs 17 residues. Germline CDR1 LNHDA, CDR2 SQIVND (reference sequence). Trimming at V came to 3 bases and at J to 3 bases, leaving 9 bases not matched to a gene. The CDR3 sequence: CASSIHRDSGSYNEQFF. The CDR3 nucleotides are TGTGCCAGTAGTATCCACCGGGATAGCGGGAGCTACAATGAGCAGTTCTTC.

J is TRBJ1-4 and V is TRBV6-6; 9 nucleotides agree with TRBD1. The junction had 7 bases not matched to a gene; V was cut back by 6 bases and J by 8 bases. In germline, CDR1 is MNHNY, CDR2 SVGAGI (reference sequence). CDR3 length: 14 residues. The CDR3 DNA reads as TGTGCCAGCAGACCAGGGACAGGGCGAGAAAAACTGTTTTTT. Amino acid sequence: CASRPGTGREKLFF.

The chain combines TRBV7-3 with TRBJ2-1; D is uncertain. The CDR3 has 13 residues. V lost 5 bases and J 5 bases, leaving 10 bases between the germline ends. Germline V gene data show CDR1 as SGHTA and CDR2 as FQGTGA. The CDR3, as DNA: TGTGCCAGCAGCCAAGACTGGAACAATGAGCAGTTCTTC. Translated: CASSQDWNNEQFF.

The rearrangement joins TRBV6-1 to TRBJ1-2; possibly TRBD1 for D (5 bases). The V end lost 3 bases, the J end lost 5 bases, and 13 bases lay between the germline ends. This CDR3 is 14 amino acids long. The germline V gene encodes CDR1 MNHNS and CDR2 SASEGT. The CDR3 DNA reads TGTGCCAGCAGTGAGGAGGGGCCCCAATATGGCTACACCTTC. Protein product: CASSEEGPQYGYTF.

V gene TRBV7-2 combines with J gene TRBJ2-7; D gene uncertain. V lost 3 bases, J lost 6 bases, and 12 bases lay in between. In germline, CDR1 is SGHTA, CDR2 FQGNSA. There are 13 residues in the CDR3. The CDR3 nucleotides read TGTGCCAGCAGCTTGGCACCCGATCGCGAGCAGTACGTC. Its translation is CASSLAPDREQYV.

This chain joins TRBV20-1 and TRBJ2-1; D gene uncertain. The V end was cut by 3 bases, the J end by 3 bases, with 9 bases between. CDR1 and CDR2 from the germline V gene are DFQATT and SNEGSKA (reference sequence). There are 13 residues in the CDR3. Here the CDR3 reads CSASPVYYNEQFF. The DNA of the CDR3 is TGCAGTGCTAGTCCTGTATACTACAATGAGCAGTTCTTC.

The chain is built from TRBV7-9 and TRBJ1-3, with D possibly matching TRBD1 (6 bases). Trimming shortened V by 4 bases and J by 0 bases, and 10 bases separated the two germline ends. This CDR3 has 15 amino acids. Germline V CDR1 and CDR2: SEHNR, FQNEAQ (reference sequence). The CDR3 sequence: CASSSGQTSGNTIYF. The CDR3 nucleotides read TGTGCCAGCAGCTCCGGACAGACCTCTGGAAACACCATATATTTT.

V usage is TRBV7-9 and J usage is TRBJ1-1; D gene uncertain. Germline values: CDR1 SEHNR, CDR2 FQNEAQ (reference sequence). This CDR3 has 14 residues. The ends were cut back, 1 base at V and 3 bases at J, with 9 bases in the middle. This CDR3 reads CASSLVTGHTEAFF. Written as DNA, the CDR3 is TGTGCCAGCAGCTTAGTTACGGGTCACACTGAAGCTTTCTTT.

In DNA form, the CDR3 reads TGTGCCAGCAGCGTAGAAGCCGACAGTAGCATACTACGGGAGCAGTACTTC. The encoded protein is CASSVEADSSILREQYF. This sequence joins TRBV9 and TRBJ2-7; the D gene is possibly TRBD1 (5 bases). Germline V lookup: CDR1 SGDLS, CDR2 YYNGEE. V lost 0 bases to trimming and J lost 7 bases, with 23 bases between them. This CDR3 comprises 17 residues.

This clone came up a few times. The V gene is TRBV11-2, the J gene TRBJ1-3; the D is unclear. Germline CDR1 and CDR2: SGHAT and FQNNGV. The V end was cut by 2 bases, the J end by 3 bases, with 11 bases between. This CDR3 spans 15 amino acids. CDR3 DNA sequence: TGTGCCAGCAGCTTAAACAGTGGATATGGAAACACCATATATTTT. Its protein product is CASSLNSGYGNTIYF. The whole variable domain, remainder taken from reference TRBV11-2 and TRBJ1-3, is EAGVAQSPRYKIIEKRQSVAFWCNPISGHATLYWYQQILGQGPKLLIQFQNNGVVDDSQLPKDRFSAERLKGVDSTLKIQPAKLEDSAVYLCASSLNSGYGNTIYFGEGSWLTVV.

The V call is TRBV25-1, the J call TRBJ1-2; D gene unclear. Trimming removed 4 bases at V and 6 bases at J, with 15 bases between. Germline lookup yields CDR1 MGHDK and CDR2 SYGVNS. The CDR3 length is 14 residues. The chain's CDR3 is CASSGSWTDHGYTF. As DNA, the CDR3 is TGTGCCAGCAGTGGGTCGTGGACTGATCATGGCTACACCTTC.

CDR3 nucleotides: TGTGCCACCCAGGCTAGCGGGTCCTACAATGAGCAGTTCTTC. Its translation: CATQASGSYNEQFF. This chain uses TRBV24-1 with TRBJ2-1; TRBD2 matches at 8 bases. The CDR3 has 14 residues. Germline CDR1 and CDR2: KGHDR and SFDVKD. Trimming cost V 9 bases and J 1 base; bases outside gene matches: 4.